This T cell receptor (beta chain) was identified in a study of technical replicates of blood from several donors. TCRdb's copy holds only in-frame clones and misses some; the assay was immunoSEQ multiplex PCR. This sample has 95,000 to 100,000 clones, with 95% found just once. The CDR3 extends over 16 amino acids. J was trimmed by 3 bases and V by 4 bases; bases with no gene match: 8. CDR1 and CDR2 (germline): LNHDA, SQIVND (reference sequence). The clonotype originates from a human donor in good health. The specimen sequenced was T cells isolated from PBMCs. This sequence joins TRBV19 and TRBJ2-3, with 9 bases matching TRBD2. The CDR3 bases are TGTGCCAGTAGTACCCCGGCGGCGGGGGGGACAGATACGCAGTATTTT. Its protein product is CASSTPAAGGTDTQYF.